This TCR beta chain comes out of a study of blood T cell repertoires in COVID-19. The trim removed 2 bases at V and 7 bases at J, leaving 3 bases unmatched. Germline CDR1 MDHEN, CDR2 SYDVKM. This CDR3 spans 15 amino acids. In the authors' methods: The assay estimated nucleated cells by amplifying reference gene primers. Clones were sequenced by immunoSEQ multiplex PCR, and TCRdb holds only the in-frame ones, with some missing. Clone size and V and J calls were adopted from that table, with D and trimming inferred from the DNA. The sample lists under 60,000 clones; approximately 84% were seen once. Material: peripheral blood. This sequence joins TRBV28 and TRBJ1-6; 9 bases map to TRBD1. This clonotype was obtained from a human donor in a cohort sampled during active COVID-19. CDR3 DNA: TGTGCCAGCAGTTTACGGACAGGGGAGAATTCACCCCTCCACTTT. Residues: CASSLRTGENSPLHF.